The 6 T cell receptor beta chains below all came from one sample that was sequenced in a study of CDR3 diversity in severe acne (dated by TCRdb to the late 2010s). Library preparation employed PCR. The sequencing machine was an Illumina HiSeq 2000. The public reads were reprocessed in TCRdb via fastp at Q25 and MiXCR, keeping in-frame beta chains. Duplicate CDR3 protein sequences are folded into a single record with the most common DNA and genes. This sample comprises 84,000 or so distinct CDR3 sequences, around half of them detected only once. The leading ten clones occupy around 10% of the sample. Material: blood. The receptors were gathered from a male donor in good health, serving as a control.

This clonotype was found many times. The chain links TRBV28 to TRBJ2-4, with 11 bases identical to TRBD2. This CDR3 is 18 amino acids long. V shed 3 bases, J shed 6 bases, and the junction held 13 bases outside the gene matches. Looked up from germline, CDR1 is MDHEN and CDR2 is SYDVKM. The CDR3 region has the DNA TGTGCCAGCAGTTTCAGTAGCGGGAGGGCCCTGGGGTTAAACATTCAGTACTTC. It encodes CASSFSSGRALGLNIQYF.

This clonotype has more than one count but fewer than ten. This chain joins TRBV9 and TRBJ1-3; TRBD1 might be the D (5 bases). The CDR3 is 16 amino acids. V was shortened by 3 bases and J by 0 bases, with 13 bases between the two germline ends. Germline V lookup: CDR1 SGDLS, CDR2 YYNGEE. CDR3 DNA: TGTGCCAGCAGCGGTCAGGGACCTATCTCTGGAAACACCATATATTTT. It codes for CASSGQGPISGNTIYF.

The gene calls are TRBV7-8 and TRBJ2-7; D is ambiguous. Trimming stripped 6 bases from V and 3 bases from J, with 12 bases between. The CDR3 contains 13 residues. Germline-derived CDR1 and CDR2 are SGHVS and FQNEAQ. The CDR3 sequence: CASSYSNRYEQYF. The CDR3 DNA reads TGTGCCAGCAGTTACTCGAACCGCTACGAGCAGTACTTC.

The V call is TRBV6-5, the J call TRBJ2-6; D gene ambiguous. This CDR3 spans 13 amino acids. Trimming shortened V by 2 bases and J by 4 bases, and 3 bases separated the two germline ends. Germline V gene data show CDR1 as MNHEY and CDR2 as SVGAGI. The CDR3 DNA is TGTGCCAGCAGTTACACAGGGGCCAACGTCCTGACTTTC. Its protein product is CASSYTGANVLTF.

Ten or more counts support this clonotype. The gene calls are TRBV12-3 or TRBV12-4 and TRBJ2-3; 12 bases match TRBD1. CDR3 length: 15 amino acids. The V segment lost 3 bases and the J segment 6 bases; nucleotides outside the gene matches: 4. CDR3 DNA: TGTGCCAGCAGTTTGGGGACAGGGGGCGAGGATACGCAGTATTTT. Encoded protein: CASSLGTGGEDTQYF.

CDR3 nucleotide sequence: TGTGCCTACCCTGGACTAGCGGGAAGGGCCAAAAACATTCAGTACTTC. This gives the protein CAYPGLAGRAKNIQYF. This rearrangement joins TRBV24-1 to TRBJ2-4; 12 bases line up with TRBD2. This CDR3 is built from 16 residues. With V trimmed by 12 bases and J by 1 base, 9 bases remained unmatched. CDR1 is KGHDR, CDR2 SFDVKD, per germline.